These 20 T cell receptor beta chains were all obtained from the same sample, sequenced in a study of cytomegalovirus exposure and HLA in healthy donors. In the PCR, 60 Vbeta and 13 Jbeta primers were used. Measured with immunoSEQ multiplex PCR; TCRdb has only the in-frame clones, and not every one. Of 150,000 to 200,000 clones in the sample, 75% to 80% were seen once. Material for sequencing was PBMCs. The receptors shown here come from a middle-aged man in good health and CMV-seropositive.

J is TRBJ2-5 and V is TRBV9, with 8 bases matching TRBD2. Germline V gene sequence: CDR1 SGDLS, CDR2 YYNGEE. The CDR3 runs 16 residues. The trim removed 4 bases at V and 4 bases at J, leaving 12 bases unmatched. For the CDR3, the DNA is TGTGCCAGCAGCAAGATTAGCGGGGAGGGTCGAGAGACCCAGTACTTC. This sequence encodes CASSKISGEGRETQYF.

This rearrangement joins TRBV5-1 to TRBJ2-3; D is unresolved. Germline V CDR1 and CDR2: SGHRS, YFSETQ. V lost 4 bases and J 1 base, leaving 16 bases between the germline ends. The CDR3 totals 16 residues. DNA of the CDR3: TGCGCCAGCAGCCCGGCGGTGAAATCGGGCACAGATACGCAGTATTTT. This sequence encodes CASSPAVKSGTDTQYF.

The chain couples TRBV10-3 to TRBJ1-1; 7 bases match TRBD1. The germline V gene encodes CDR1 ENHRY and CDR2 SYGVKD. V trimming: 8 bases; J trimming: 4 bases; junction bases outside the gene matches: 4. CDR3 length equals 12 residues. The CDR3 coding sequence is TGTGCCATCCGACAGGGTGGCACTGAAGCTTTCTTT. Amino acids: CAIRQGGTEAFF.

This clone was detected only once. The genes are TRBV2 and TRBJ1-5; TRBD1 matches 9 bases. Germline CDR1 is SNHLY and CDR2 is FYNNEI. V was clipped by 6 bases and J by 7 bases; unmatched bases: 7. The CDR3 extends over 14 amino acids. CDR3 sequence (DNA): TGTGCCAGCAGCACCGGGACAGGGAGGCAGCCCCAGCATTTT. Protein sequence: CASSTGTGRQPQHF.

This clone was counted only a few times. The CDR3 nucleotides read TGTGCCAGCTCAAGGGGGTCGAACACTGAAGCTTTCTTT. It is translated as CASSRGSNTEAFF. V and J are TRBV18 and TRBJ1-1; weak D call: TRBD1 (6 bases). The CDR3 is 13 amino acids. V was cut by 5 bases and J by 1 base, with 8 bases left in between. Germline CDR1 KGHSH, CDR2 LQKENI. Filled out from reference TRBV18 and TRBJ1-1, the complete variable domain reads NAGVMQNPRHLVRRRGQEARLRCSPMKGHSHVYWYRQLPEEGLKFMVYLQKENIIDESGMPKERFSAEFPKEGPSILRIQQVVRGDSAAYFCASSRGSNTEAFFGQGTRLTVV.

The CDR3 DNA reads as TGCGCCAGCCAAACCTTGGGACTTGGCAGGGGCTACACCTTC. This encodes CASQTLGLGRGYTF. The rearrangement links TRBV4-1 to TRBJ1-2, with D maybe TRBD1 (5 bases). The CDR3 totals 14 residues. Germline CDR1 reads MGHRA; CDR2 reads YSYEKL. The ends were cut back, 8 bases at V and 8 bases at J, with 21 bases in the middle.

J is TRBJ1-1 and V is TRBV18; 8 positions agree with TRBD1. CDR1 and CDR2 from the germline V gene are KGHSH and LQKENI. Unmatched junction bases numbered 8, after V lost 5 bases and J lost 0 bases. CDR3 length: 16 amino acids. The CDR3 loop is CASSGYAGGLNTEAFF. DNA for the CDR3: TGTGCCAGCTCAGGCTATGCAGGGGGCCTGAACACTGAAGCTTTCTTT. Variable domain in full (rest from reference TRBV18 and TRBJ1-1): NAGVMQNPRHLVRRRGQEARLRCSPMKGHSHVYWYRQLPEEGLKFMVYLQKENIIDESGMPKERFSAEFPKEGPSILRIQQVVRGDSAAYFCASSGYAGGLNTEAFFGQGTRLTVV.

The chain carries TRBV28 and TRBJ2-3, with D maybe TRBD2 (7 bases). Germline assignment: CDR1 MDHEN and CDR2 SYDVKM. V lost 4 bases and J lost 5, with 25 bases in between. The CDR3 contains 18 residues. Here the CDR3 DNA reads TGTGCCAGCAGTTGGGCTTGGGAGGGGGGGGCCAACAAAGATACGCAGTATTTT. This sequence encodes CASSWAWEGGANKDTQYF.

This clone showed up just once. The J gene is TRBJ1-2, the V gene TRBV6-5; tentatively, D is TRBD1 (6 bases). CDR1 is MNHEY and CDR2 is SVGAGI in the germline V gene. This CDR3 region has 13 residues. The ends were cut back, 5 bases at V and 6 bases at J, with 13 bases in the middle. This CDR3 is CASSGKNRDGYTF. As DNA, the CDR3 is TGTGCCAGCAGTGGAAAGAACAGGGATGGCTACACCTTC.

The chain uses TRBV4-2 and TRBJ2-3; D possibly corresponds to TRBD1 (6 bases). Trimming took 1 base from V and 2 from J, leaving 10 bases between them. Germline V lookup: CDR1 LGHNA, CDR2 YNFKEQ. This CDR3 is 15 amino acids long. The CDR3, as DNA: TGTGCCAGCAGCCAAGGACAGGCGATCACAGATACGCAGTATTTT. Translating gives CASSQGQAITDTQYF.

This chain links TRBV29-1 with TRBJ2-1, with D maybe TRBD2 (5 bases). The germline CDR1 and CDR2 sequences are SQVTM and ANQGSEA. The V gene lost 4 bases and the J gene lost 4 bases, with 14 bases spanning the gap. The CDR3 contains 14 residues. The CDR3 sequence is CSVVRQRTYNEQFF. CDR3 coding DNA: TGCAGCGTTGTCCGGCAGAGGACTTACAATGAGCAGTTCTTC.

The chain joins TRBV6-5 to TRBJ1-2, with D hard to call. This CDR3 contains 13 residues. The V end lost 3 bases, the J end lost 6 bases, and 11 bases lay between the germline ends. Germline-derived CDR1 and CDR2 are MNHEY and SVGAGI. CDR3: CASSYYVGNGYTF. In DNA, the CDR3 is TGTGCCAGCAGTTATTATGTTGGCAATGGCTACACCTTC.

The chain uses TRBV4-1 and TRBJ1-6; TRBD1 aligns across 8 bases. This CDR3 region has 16 residues. J gave up 6 bases and V 4 bases, and 8 bases lay outside the gene matches. Germline-derived CDR1 and CDR2 are MGHRA and YSYEKL. The CDR3 DNA reads as TGCGCCAGCAGCCCCGGACAGGGCCCTCTTAATTCACCCCTCCACTTT. It translates to CASSPGQGPLNSPLHF.

V is TRBV6-6 and J is TRBJ2-1, with 8 bases lining up with TRBD2. J was trimmed by 4 bases and V by 4 bases; bases with no gene match: 6. The CDR3 length is 15 residues. The germline V gene encodes CDR1 MNHNY and CDR2 SVGAGI (reference sequence). Here the CDR3 reads CASSSGGGFYNEQFF. The CDR3 region has the DNA TGTGCCAGCAGTTCGGGGGGGGGTTTTTACAATGAGCAGTTCTTC.

The J gene is TRBJ2-2, the V gene TRBV7-9, with TRBD2 matching 8 bases. J lost 4 bases, V lost 5 bases, and 6 bases had no gene match. Germline CDR1 is SEHNR and CDR2 is FQNEAQ (reference sequence). The CDR3 consists of 15 residues. The CDR3 spells CASSAGLVSTGELFF. CDR3 DNA: TGTGCCAGCAGCGCGGGACTAGTGAGCACCGGGGAGCTGTTTTTT.

In this sample, this clone turned up a few times. The rearrangement links TRBV5-1 to TRBJ2-3, with D maybe TRBD1 (6 bases). This CDR3 is 17 amino acids long. V was cut by 3 bases and J by 0 bases, with 17 bases left in between. Germline assignment: CDR1 SGHRS and CDR2 YFSETQ. This CDR3 is CASSSRGDRISTDTQYF. For the CDR3, the DNA is TGCGCCAGCAGCTCCAGGGGTGATAGGATTAGCACAGATACGCAGTATTTT.

The chain employs TRBV19 and TRBJ2-7; D may be TRBD2 (6 bases). Germline CDR1 LNHDA, CDR2 SQIVND (reference sequence). This CDR3 region has 13 residues. V gave up 4 bases and J gave up 5 bases, with 12 bases separating them. As DNA, the CDR3 is TGTGCCAGTAGTAAGGGACCGGGAGACGAGCAGTACTTC. Protein: CASSKGPGDEQYF.

The J gene is TRBJ2-6, the V gene TRBV2; no firm D call. Per germline, CDR1 SNHLY and CDR2 FYNNEI. Trimming stripped 11 bases from V and 1 base from J, with 12 bases between. CDR3 length equals 14 residues. The CDR3 sequence: CAPSRLSGANVLTF. DNA for the CDR3: TGTGCCCCATCCCGGTTATCTGGGGCCAACGTCCTGACTTTC.

The chain uses TRBV7-2 and TRBJ2-1; TRBD2 agrees at 9 bases. Trimming cost V 1 base and J 2 bases; bases outside gene matches: 3. CDR1 is SGHTA and CDR2 is FQGNSA in the germline V gene. The CDR3 runs to 16 residues. The CDR3 nucleotides are TGTGCCAGCAGCTTAGTAGCGGGGGCAACCTACAATGAGCAGTTCTTC. Residues: CASSLVAGATYNEQFF.

The chain uses TRBV7-7 and TRBJ1-4, with TRBD1 matching over 10 bases. Germline V gene sequence: CDR1 SSHAT, CDR2 FNYEAQ (reference sequence). The CDR3 totals 19 residues. Germline trimming cut 3 bases from V and 2 bases from J; bases unmatched to any gene: 12. The CDR3: CASSFIPGQGMITNEKLFF. CDR3 in DNA: TGTGCCAGCAGCTTTATACCGGGACAGGGGATGATTACTAATGAAAAACTGTTTTTT.